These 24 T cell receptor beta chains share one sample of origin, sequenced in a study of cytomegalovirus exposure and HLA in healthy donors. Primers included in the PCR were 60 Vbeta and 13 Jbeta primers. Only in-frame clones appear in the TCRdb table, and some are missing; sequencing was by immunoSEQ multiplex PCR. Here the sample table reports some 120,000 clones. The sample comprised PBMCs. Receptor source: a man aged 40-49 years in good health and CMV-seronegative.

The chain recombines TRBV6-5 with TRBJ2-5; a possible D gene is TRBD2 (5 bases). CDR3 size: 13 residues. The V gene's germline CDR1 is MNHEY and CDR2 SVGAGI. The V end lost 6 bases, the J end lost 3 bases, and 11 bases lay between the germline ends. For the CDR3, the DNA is TGTGCCAGCAGAACGACTAAGAAAGAGACCCAGTACTTC. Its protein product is CASRTTKKETQYF.

In DNA form, the CDR3 reads TGTGCCAGCAGTCCGACTAGCGGGAGGGCCAGGTCCTACAATGAGCAGTTCTTC. Protein sequence: CASSPTSGRARSYNEQFF. V usage is TRBV2 and J usage is TRBJ2-1; 14 bases fit TRBD2. The trim removed 5 bases at V and 1 base at J, leaving 7 bases unmatched. Germline lookup yields CDR1 SNHLY and CDR2 FYNNEI. The CDR3 has 18 amino acids. Using reference TRBV2 and TRBJ2-1 for the parts outside the CDR3, the full variable domain is EPEVTQTPSHQVTQMGQEVILRCVPISNHLYFYWYRQILGQKVEFLVSFYNNEISEKSEIFDDQFSVERPDGSNFTLKIRSTKLEDSAMYFCASSPTSGRARSYNEQFFGPGTRLTVL.

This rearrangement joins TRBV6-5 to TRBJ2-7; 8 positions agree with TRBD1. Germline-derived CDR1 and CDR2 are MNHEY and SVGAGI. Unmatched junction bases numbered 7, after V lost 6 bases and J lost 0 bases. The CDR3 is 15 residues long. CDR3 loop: CASSRFGQGSYEQYF. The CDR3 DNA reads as TGTGCCAGCAGCCGTTTTGGACAGGGCTCCTACGAGCAGTACTTC.

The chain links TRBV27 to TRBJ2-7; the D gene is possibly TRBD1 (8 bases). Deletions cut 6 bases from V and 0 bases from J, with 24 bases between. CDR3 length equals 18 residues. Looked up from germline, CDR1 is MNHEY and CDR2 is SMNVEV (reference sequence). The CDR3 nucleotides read TGTGCCAGCAGAATAACAGGGGGGGTATTCTGGGACTCCTACGAGCAGTACTTC. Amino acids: CASRITGGVFWDSYEQYF.

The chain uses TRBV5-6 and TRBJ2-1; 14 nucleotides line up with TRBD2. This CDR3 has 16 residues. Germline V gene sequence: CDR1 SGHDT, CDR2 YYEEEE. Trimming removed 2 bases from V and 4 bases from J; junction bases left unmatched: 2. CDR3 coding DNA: TGTGCCAGCAGCTTCCGGACTAGCGGGAGGTACAATGAGCAGTTCTTC. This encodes CASSFRTSGRYNEQFF. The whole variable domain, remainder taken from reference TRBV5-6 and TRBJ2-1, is DAGVTQSPTHLIKTRGQQVTLRCSPKSGHDTVSWYQQALGQGPQFIFQYYEEEERQRGNFPDRFSGHQFPNYSSELNVNALLLGDSALYLCASSFRTSGRYNEQFFGPGTRLTVL.

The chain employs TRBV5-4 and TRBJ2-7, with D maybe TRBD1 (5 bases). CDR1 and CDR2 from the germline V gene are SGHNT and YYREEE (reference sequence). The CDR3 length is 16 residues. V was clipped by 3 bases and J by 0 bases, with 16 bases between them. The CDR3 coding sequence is TGTGCCAGCAGCTCAGTAAGGAAGGGGCCCTCCTACGAGCAGTACTTC. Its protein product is CASSSVRKGPSYEQYF.

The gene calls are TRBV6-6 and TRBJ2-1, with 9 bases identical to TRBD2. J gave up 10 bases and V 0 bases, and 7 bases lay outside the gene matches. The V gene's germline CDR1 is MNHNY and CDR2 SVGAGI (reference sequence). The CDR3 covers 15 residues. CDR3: CASSYSPSGNTEQFF. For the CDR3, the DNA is TGTGCCAGCAGTTACTCGCCTAGCGGGAACACCGAGCAGTTCTTC.

CDR3 sequence reads: CAISESRDRGQEQYF. For the CDR3, the DNA is TGTGCCATCAGTGAGTCTAGAGACAGGGGTCAAGAGCAGTACTTC. The chain combines TRBV10-3 with TRBJ2-7, with 8 bases aligning to TRBD1. The junction had 8 bases not matched to a gene; V was cut back by 0 bases and J by 7 bases. The germline CDR1 and CDR2 sequences are ENHRY and SYGVKD. The CDR3 spans 15 residues.

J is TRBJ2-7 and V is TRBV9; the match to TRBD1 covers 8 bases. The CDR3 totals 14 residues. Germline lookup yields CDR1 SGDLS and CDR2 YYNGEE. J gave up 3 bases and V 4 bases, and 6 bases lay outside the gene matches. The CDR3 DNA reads TGTGCCAGCAGCCCCACAGGGGGGATCTACGAGCAGTACTTC. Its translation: CASSPTGGIYEQYF.

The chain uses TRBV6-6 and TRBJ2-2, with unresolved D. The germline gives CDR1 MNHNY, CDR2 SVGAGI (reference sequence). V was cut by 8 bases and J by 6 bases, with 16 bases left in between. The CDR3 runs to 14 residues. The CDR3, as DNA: TGTGCCAGCTTCTCCAGAGATCGGGCCGGGGAGCTGTTTTTT. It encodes CASFSRDRAGELFF.

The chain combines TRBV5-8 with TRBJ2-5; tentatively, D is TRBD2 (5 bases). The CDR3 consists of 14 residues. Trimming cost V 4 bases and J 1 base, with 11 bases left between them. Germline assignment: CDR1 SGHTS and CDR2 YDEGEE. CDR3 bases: TGTGCCAGCAGCCCCCTGGAGGCCCAAGAGACCCAGTACTTC. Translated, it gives CASSPLEAQETQYF.

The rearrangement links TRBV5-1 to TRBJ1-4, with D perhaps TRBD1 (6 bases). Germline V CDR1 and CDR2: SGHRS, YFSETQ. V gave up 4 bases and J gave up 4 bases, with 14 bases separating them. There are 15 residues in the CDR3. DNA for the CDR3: TGCGCCAGCAGCGCCGGACAGCCTAGTAATGAAAAACTGTTTTTT. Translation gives CASSAGQPSNEKLFF. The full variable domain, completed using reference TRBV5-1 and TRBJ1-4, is KAGVTQTPRYLIKTRGQQVTLSCSPISGHRSVSWYQQTPGQGLQFLFEYFSETQRNKGNFPGRFSGRQFSNSRSEMNVSTLELGDSALYLCASSAGQPSNEKLFFGSGTQLSVL.

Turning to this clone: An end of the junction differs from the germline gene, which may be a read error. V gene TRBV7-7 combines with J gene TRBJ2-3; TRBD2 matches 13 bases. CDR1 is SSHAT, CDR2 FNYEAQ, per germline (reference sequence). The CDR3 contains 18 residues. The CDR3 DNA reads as TGTGCTAGCAGCTCGACTAGCGGGAGGACCCCCAGCACAGATACGCAGTATTTT. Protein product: CASSSTSGRTPSTDTQYF. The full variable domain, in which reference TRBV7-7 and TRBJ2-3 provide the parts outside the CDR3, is GAGVSQSPRYKVTKRGQDVTLRCDPISSHATLYWYQQALGQGPEFLTYFNYEAQPDKSGLPSDRFSAERPEGSISTLTIQRTEQRDSAMYRCASSSTSGRTPSTDTQYFGPGTRLTVL.

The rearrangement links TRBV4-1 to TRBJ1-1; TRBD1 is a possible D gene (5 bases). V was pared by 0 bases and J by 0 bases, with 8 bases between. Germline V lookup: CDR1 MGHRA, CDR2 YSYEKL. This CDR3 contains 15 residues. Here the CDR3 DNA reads TGCGCCAGCAGCCAAGAGGACACCTTGAACACTGAAGCTTTCTTT. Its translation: CASSQEDTLNTEAFF.

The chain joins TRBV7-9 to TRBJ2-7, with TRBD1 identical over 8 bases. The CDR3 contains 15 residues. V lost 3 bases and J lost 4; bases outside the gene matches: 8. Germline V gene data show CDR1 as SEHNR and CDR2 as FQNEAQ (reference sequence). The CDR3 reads CASSLRTGITYEQYF. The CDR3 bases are TGTGCCAGCAGCTTGAGGACAGGGATTACTTACGAGCAGTACTTC. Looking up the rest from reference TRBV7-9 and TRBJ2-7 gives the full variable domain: DTGVSQNPRHKITKRGQNVTFRCDPISEHNRLYWYRQTLGQGPEFLTYFQNEAQLEKSRLLSDRFSAERPKGSFSTLEIQRTEQGDSAMYLCASSLRTGITYEQYFGPGTRLTVT.

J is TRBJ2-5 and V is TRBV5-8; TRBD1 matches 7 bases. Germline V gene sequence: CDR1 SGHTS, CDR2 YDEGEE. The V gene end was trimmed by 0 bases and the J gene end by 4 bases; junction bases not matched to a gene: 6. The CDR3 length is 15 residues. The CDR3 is CASSLGYRGRETQYF. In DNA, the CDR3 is TGTGCCAGCAGCTTGGGCTACAGGGGCAGAGAGACCCAGTACTTC. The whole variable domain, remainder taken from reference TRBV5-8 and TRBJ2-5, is EAGVTQSPTHLIKTRGQQATLRCSPISGHTSVYWYQQALGLGLQFLLWYDEGEERNRGNFPPRFSGRQFPNYSSELNVNALELEDSALYLCASSLGYRGRETQYFGPGTRLLVL.

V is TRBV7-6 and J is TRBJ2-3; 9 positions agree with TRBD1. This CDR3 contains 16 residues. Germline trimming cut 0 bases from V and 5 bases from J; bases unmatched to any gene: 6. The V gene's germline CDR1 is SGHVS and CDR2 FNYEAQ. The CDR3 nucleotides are TGTGCCAGCAGCTTAGCAGGACAGGGGCTCTTAGATACGCAGTATTTT. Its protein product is CASSLAGQGLLDTQYF.

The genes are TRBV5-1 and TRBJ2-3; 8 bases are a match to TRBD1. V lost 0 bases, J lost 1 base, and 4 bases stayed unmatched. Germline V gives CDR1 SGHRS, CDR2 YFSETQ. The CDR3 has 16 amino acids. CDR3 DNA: TGCGCCAGCAGCTTGGCCGGGACAGGTCGCACAGATACGCAGTATTTT. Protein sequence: CASSLAGTGRTDTQYF.

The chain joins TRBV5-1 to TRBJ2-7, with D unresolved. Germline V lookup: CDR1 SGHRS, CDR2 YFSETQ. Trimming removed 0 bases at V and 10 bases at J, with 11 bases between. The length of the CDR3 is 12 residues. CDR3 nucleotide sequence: TGCGCCAGCAGCTTGGATGACATCACACAGTACTTC. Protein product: CASSLDDITQYF.

The CDR3 loop is CASSSRRLGTGELFF. In DNA form, the CDR3 reads TGTGCCAGCAGTTCACGGCGGTTGGGTACCGGGGAGCTGTTTTTT. The chain employs TRBV27 and TRBJ2-2; D is uncertain. This CDR3 comprises 15 residues. CDR1 is MNHEY and CDR2 is SMNVEV in the germline V gene (reference sequence). V lost 4 bases to trimming and J lost 5 bases, with 14 bases between them.

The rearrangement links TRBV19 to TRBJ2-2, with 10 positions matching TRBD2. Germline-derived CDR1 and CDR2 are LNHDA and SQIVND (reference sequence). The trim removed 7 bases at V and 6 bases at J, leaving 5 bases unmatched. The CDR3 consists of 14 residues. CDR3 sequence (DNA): TGTGCCAGTACCAGCCTAGCGGGGGCCGGGGAGCTGTTTTTT. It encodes CASTSLAGAGELFF.

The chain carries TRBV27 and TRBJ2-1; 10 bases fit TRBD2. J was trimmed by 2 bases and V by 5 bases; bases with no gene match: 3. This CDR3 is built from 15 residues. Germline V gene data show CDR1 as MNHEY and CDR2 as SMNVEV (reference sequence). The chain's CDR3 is CASSRLAGAYNEQFF. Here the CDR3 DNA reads TGTGCCAGCAGTCGACTAGCGGGTGCCTACAATGAGCAGTTCTTC.

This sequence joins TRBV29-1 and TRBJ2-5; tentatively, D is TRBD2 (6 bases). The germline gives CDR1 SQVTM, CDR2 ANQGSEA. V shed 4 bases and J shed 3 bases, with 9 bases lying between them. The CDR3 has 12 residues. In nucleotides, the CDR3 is TGCAGCGTTGTGGGACTTGAAGAGACCCAGTACTTC. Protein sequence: CSVVGLEETQYF.

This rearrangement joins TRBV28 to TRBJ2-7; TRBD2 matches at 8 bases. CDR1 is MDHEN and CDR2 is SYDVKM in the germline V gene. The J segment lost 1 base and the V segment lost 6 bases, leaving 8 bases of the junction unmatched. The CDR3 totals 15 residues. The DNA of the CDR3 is TGTGCCAGCAGCCCCTCGGGGGGGGGATCCTACGAGCAGTACTTC. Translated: CASSPSGGGSYEQYF.